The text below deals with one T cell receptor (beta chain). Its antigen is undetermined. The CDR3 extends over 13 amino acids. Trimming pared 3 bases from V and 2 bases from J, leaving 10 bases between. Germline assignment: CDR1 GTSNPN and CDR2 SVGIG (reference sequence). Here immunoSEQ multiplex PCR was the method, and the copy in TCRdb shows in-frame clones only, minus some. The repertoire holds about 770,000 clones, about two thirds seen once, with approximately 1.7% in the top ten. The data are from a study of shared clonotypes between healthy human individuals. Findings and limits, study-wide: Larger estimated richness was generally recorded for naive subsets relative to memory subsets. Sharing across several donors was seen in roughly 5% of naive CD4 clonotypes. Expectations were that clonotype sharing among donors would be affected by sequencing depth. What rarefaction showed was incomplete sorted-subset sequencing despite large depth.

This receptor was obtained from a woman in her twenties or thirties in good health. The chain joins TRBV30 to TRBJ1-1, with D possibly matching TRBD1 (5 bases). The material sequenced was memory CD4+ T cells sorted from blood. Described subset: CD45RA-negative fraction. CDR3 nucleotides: TGTGCCTGGAGACAGGACGAAAACACTGAAGCTTTCTTT. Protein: CAWRQDENTEAFF.